This T cell receptor (beta chain) was recovered during a study of T cells in Graves' hyperthyroidism and ophthalmopathy. Study-level information: Before any treatment, at initial diagnosis, peripheral blood was collected. General observations from the study: In the blood, most expanded thyroid clonotypes above 0.001 appeared as well.

With a duration under 2 months, the hyperthyroidism was newly diagnosed in patients aged 18 to 65. Any patient presenting with uncontrolled infection, other autoimmune disease, pregnancy or lactation was left out. Template material for amplifying TCR beta CDR3 regions consisted of RNA transcripts. During a first-round RT-PCR of the TCR CDR3, the HTBI primer set was used. TCRdb processed the multiplex PCR reads anew with MiXCR; each CDR3 protein has one entry. The sample consists of about 360,000 distinct CDR3 sequences, around 14% of them appearing once. This clonotype has a count of ten or more. Its antigen is not identified. J lost 5 bases, V lost 4 bases, and 8 bases had no gene match. Germline V gene lookup returns CDR1 SGDLS and CDR2 YYNGEE. This CDR3 contains 15 residues.

This TCR was sampled from a woman aged 18-29 years with Graves' hyperthyroidism. The sample taken for sequencing was blood. This sequence joins TRBV9 and TRBJ1-4, with 7 bases matching TRBD1. This chain's CDR3 is CASSLGGNPNEKLFF. The CDR3 DNA follows: TGTGCCAGCAGCCTAGGGGGCAACCCAAATGAAAAACTGTTTTTT.